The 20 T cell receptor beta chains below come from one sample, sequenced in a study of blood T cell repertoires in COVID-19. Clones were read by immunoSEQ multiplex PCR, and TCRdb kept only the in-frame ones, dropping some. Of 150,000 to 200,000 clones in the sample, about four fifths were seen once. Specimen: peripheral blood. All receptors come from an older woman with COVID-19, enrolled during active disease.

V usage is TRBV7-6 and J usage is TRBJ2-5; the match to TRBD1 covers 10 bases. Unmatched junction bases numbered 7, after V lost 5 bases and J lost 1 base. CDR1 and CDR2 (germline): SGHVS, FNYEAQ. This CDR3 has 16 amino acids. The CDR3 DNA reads TGTGCCAGCAGCCCGGGGACAGGGGAGGGCCAAGAGACCCAGTACTTC. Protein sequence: CASSPGTGEGQETQYF.

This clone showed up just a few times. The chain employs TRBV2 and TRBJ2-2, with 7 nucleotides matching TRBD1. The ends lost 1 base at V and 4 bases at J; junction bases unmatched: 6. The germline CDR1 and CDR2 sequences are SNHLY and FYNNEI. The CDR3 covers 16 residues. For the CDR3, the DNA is TGTGCCAGCAGTGAAGTGCGGCCAGGGGGCACCGGGGAGCTGTTTTTT. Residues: CASSEVRPGGTGELFF.

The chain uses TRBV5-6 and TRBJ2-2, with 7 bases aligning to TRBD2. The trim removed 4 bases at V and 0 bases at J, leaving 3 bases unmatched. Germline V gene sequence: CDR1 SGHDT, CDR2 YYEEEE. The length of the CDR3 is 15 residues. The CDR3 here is CASSVGLANTGELFF. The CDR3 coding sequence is TGTGCCAGCAGCGTCGGACTAGCGAACACCGGGGAGCTGTTTTTT.

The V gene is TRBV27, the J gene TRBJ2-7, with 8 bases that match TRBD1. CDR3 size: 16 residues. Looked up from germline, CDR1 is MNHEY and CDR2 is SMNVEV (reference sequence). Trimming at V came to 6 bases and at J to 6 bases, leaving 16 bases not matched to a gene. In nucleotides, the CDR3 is TGTGCCAGCAGCCCATTGAGGGCCTCGACAGGGGCCGAGCAGTACTTC. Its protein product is CASSPLRASTGAEQYF.

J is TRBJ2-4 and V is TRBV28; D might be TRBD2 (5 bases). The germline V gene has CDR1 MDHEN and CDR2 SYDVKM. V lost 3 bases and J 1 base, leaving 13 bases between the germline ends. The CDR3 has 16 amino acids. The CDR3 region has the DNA TGTGCCAGCAGTTTGCTGGGAGCTGACGCCAAAAACATTCAGTACTTC. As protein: CASSLLGADAKNIQYF.

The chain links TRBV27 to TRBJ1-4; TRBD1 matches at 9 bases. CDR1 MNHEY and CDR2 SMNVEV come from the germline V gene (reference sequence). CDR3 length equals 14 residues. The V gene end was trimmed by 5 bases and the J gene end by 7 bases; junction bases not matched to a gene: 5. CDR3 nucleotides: TGTGCCAGCAGTCGAGGGACAGGGCCTGAAAAACTGTTTTTT. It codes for CASSRGTGPEKLFF.

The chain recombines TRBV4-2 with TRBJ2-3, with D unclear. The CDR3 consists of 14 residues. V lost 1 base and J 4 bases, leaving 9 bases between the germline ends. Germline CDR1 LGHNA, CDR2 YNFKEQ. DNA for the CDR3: TGTGCCAGCAGCCAAGGAGACTCAGCAGATACGCAGTATTTT. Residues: CASSQGDSADTQYF.

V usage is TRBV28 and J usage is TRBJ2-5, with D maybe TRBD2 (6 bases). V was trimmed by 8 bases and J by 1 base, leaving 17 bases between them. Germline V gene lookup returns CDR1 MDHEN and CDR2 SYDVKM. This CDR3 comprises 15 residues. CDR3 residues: CASYHRDSPQETQYF. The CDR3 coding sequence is TGTGCCAGCTACCACCGGGACTCCCCCCAAGAGACCCAGTACTTC.

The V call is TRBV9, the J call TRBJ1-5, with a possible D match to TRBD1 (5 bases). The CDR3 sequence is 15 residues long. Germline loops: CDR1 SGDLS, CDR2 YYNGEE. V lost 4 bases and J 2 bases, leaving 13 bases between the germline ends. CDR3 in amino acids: CASSTGVVGNQPQHF. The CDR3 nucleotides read TGTGCCAGCAGCACGGGGGTGGTGGGCAATCAGCCCCAGCATTTT.

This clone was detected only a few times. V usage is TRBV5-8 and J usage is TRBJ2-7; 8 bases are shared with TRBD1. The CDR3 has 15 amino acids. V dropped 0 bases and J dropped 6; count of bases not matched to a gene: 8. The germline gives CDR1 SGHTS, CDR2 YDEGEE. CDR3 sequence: CASSLGQGAPPEQYV. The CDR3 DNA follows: TGTGCCAGCAGCTTGGGGCAGGGGGCCCCTCCCGAGCAGTACGTC.

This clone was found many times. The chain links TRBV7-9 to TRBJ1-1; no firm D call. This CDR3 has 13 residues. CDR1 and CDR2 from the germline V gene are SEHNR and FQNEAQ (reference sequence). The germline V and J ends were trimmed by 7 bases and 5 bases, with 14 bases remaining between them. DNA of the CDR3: TGTGCCAGCAACTGGTGGACTGGGACTGAAGCTTTCTTT. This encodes CASNWWTGTEAFF.

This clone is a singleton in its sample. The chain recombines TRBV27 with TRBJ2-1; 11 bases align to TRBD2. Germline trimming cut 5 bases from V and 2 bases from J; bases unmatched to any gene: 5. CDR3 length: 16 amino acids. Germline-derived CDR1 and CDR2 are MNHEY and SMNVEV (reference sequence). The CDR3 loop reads CASSPGLAAPYNEQFF. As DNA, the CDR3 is TGTGCCAGCAGTCCGGGACTAGCGGCTCCCTACAATGAGCAGTTCTTC.

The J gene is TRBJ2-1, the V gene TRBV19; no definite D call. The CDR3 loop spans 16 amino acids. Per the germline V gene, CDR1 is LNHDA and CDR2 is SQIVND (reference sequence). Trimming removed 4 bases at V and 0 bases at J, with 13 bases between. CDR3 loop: CASSKIAATSYNEQFF. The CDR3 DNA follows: TGTGCCAGTAGTAAAATTGCGGCAACCTCCTACAATGAGCAGTTCTTC.

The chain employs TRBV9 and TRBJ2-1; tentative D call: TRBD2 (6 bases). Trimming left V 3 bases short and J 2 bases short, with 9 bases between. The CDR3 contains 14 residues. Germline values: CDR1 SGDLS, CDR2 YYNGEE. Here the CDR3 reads CASSDGGPYNEQFF. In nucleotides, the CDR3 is TGTGCCAGCAGCGACGGGGGACCCTACAATGAGCAGTTCTTC.

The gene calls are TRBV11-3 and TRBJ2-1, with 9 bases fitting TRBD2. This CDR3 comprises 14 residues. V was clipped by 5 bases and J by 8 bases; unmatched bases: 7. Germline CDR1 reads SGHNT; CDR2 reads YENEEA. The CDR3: CASSDSGRGYEQFF. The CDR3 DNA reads TGTGCCAGCAGCGATAGCGGGAGAGGCTATGAGCAGTTCTTC.

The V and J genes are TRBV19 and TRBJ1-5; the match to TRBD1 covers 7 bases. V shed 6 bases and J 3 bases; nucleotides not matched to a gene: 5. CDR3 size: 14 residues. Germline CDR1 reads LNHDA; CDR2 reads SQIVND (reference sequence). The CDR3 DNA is TGTGCCAGTAGCGAGACAGGGTTCAATCAGCCCCAGCATTTT. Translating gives CASSETGFNQPQHF.

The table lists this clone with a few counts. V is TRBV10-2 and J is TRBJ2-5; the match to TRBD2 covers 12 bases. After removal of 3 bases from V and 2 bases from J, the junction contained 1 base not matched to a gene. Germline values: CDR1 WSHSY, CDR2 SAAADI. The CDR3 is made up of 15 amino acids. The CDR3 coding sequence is TGCGCCAGCAGTGAACTAGCGGGGGGTCAAGAGACCCAGTACTTC. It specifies CASSELAGGQETQYF.

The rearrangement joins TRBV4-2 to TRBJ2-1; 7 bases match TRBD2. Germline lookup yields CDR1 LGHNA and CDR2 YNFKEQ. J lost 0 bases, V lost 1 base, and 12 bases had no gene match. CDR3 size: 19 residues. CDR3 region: CASSQVGASGGSSYNEQFF. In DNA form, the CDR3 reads TGTGCCAGCAGCCAAGTTGGCGCTAGCGGAGGGAGCTCCTACAATGAGCAGTTCTTC.

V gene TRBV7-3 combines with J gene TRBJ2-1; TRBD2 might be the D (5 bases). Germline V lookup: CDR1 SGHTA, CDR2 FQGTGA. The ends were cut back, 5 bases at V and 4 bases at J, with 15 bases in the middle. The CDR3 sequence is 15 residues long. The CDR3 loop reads CASSLEGRPYNEQFF. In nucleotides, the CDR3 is TGTGCCAGCAGCCTCGAGGGTCGACCATACAATGAGCAGTTCTTC.

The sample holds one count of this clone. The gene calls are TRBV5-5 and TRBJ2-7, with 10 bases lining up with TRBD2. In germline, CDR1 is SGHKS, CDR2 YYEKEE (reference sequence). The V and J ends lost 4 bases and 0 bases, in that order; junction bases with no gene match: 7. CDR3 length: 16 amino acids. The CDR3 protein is CASSHYGLADSYEQYF. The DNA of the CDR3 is TGTGCCAGCAGCCACTACGGACTAGCGGACTCCTACGAGCAGTACTTC.